The 2 T cell receptor beta chains in this list originate from one sample, sequenced in a study of CD8 T cells in Susac syndrome. After extraction with the RNeasy kit, about 0.5 to 1 ug of the RNA was reverse transcribed using random hexamers. MiXCR was run by TCRdb on the immunoSEQ multiplex PCR reads, yielding one entry per CDR3 protein. This sample carries roughly 190,000 distinct CDR3 sequences, roughly 94% of them seen once, and the ten largest clones take 0.1%. The sequencing input was CD4+ T cells from PBMCs. The receptors derive from a human donor in good health.

The rearrangement joins TRBV13 to TRBJ1-2; TRBD1 agrees at 11 bases. Losses at the gene ends were 5 bases for V and 4 bases for J; bases not matched to a gene: 3. Germline V gene data show CDR1 as PRHDT and CDR2 as FYEKMQ (reference sequence). The CDR3 has 14 residues. The CDR3 protein is CASSQGQGVYGYTF. CDR3 DNA sequence: TGTGCCAGCAGCCAGGGACAGGGGGTCTATGGCTACACCTTC.

The genes are TRBV28 and TRBJ2-1; D possibly matches TRBD1 or TRBD2 (5 bases each). The CDR3 is 12 amino acids. Per germline, CDR1 MDHEN and CDR2 SYDVKM. Trimming stripped 4 bases from V and 10 bases from J, with 11 bases between. CDR3 DNA: TGTGCCAGCAGTTCCAGGGCGGGCGAGCAGTTCTTC. Protein product: CASSSRAGEQFF.